This record looks at one T cell receptor beta chain sequence and its context. This clonotype was observed once. Its antigen has not been determined. Qualities for individual bases were not recorded, and no much larger clone is one base off. One read is thin evidence. Systemically healthy Caucasian individuals from Russia, 35 to 40 in total and aged about 6 to 95 years, were included as donors. Each donor gave about 9.7 milliliters of peripheral blood, drawn into EDTA-treated Vacutainer tubes. Ficoll-Paque density-gradient centrifugation was used to isolate PBMCs, with at least 7 million per sample. Total RNA was extracted from PBMCs with Trizol reagent, with at least 6 micrograms obtained per sample. Naive CD45RAhigh/CD27high T cell percentages were measured by flow cytometry on a PBMC aliquot from every donor. The method was 5' RACE. Instrument used: Illumina HiSeq 2500. A second PCR of about 6 to 12 cycles was run with a J-beta primer mix and a sample-barcoded 5' primer. A unique molecular identifier was introduced onto each TCR beta cDNA molecule by a template-switch 5' adaptor carrying 12 random nucleotides. At least 2.5 million CDR3-containing paired-end reads were obtained from each sample. First-strand cDNA synthesis was performed from all RNA using the Mint cDNA synthesis kit, with priming by a TRBC-specific oligonucleotide. After uracil-DNA glycosylase treatment, a first 18-cycle PCR used universal primers M1SS and BC2_uni_R on all cDNA. As for how the authors treated the data: Normalization of each sample was performed by random selection of 1 million high-quality reads, each carrying a distinct molecular identifier. Instead of being binned into consensus sequences, reads that shared molecular identifiers were thrown out. CDR3 identification, clonotype clustering and error correction used MiTCR with a Q25 quality threshold and the strictest error-elimination algorithm. A nonparametric unseen species model with Euler transformation was used to estimate a lower bound on total TCR beta diversity. In TCRdb, the public reads were trimmed at Q25 with fastp and aligned with MiXCR, with productive beta chains retained. Every distinct CDR3 protein forms one entry, paired with its most common genes and DNA. The V and J calls and clone size are TCRdb's, not the authors'. The table for this sample lists approximately 1.5 million distinct CDR3 sequences; about 32% of them were counted only once. The ten most abundant clones make up over 9% of the sample.

This entry belongs to a study of blood T cells in healthy people across ages (dated by TCRdb to the mid-2010s). The study in broad terms: In model experiments, template switching captured about one uniquely barcoded TCR beta cDNA molecule for every two T cells. The study measured age-related changes in TCR beta repertoire diversity using deep sequencing normalized with unique cDNA molecular identifiers. The donors were divided into four age groups: young (average about 16 years), middle-aged (about 40), aged (around 59) and long-lived (82). To avoid experimental bias, donors of different ages were spread randomly across the sequencing lanes. The study analyzed two additional independent replicas of 1 million unique cDNA reads from the same blood draw for two donors, one aged 18 to 29 and one aged 80 or older. What the work shows at the level of the full study, not this receptor alone: Donor CMV infection status was unknown, potentially confounding age-related changes in expanded clonotypes. Estimates of total diversity based on one million sequenced T cells were regarded as lower bounds and as underestimates. Because profiling used bulk unsorted PBMCs, naive and antigen-experienced compartments could not be compared conclusively. Compared with the aged group, the long-lived group had more naive CD4+ T cells, fewer expanded clones and increased TCR diversity, suggesting age selection. As age increased, observed TCR beta diversity per million T cells dropped in a roughly linear way, and a significant reduction was already evident by age 40. The percentage of naive T cells measured by flow cytometry correlated strongly with observed TCR beta diversity.

CDR1 and CDR2 are read off the germline V gene as SGHVS and FQNEAQ. The germline ends are 22 bases apart after V is trimmed by 5 bases and J by 2 bases. The CDR3 runs 17 amino acids, cysteine and phenylalanine included. The only DNA kept is the CDR3, 51 bases in frame from the first base. The receptor was derived from a woman younger than 45 in good health. The chain uses TRBV7-8 and TRBJ2-7, with the D assignment possibly TRBD1 or TRBD2, given 6 matching bases for each. Sequenced: blood. The DNA reads TGTGCCAGCAGCAACTTCGGGGGCGCGTCCTCCACCTACGAGCAGTACTTC. Translated, this gives CASSNFGGASSTYEQYF.